This is a list of T cell receptor beta chains from one sample in a study of chemoradiotherapy in HPV16-positive cancers. TCRdb keeps only in-frame clones here, not all; method: immunoSEQ multiplex PCR. Here the sample spans tens of thousands of clones, 93% being singletons. Sequenced here: blood, sampled from a patient who underwent chemoradiotherapy. The receptor set was obtained from a human donor with HPV-associated anogenital cancer. Both conserved end residues are part of each CDR3. Each record gives: J gene, CDR3 length, V gene, CDR3 protein.

J gene: TRBJ1-2
CDR3 length: 16
V gene: TRBV4-1
CDR3 protein: CASSQVIPRGNYGYTF

J gene: TRBJ1-4
CDR3 length: 15
V gene: TRBV5-4
CDR3 protein: CASSIRLGTNEKLFF

J gene: TRBJ1-2
CDR3 length: 14
V gene: TRBV7-2
CDR3 protein: CASSFLGANYGYTF

J gene: TRBJ2-2
CDR3 length: 18
V gene: TRBV9
CDR3 protein: CASSGRGQTLANTGELFF

J gene: TRBJ2-3
CDR3 length: 15
V gene: TRBV5-1
CDR3 protein: CASSVDGTLTDTQYF

J gene: TRBJ2-3
CDR3 length: 15
V gene: TRBV6-5
CDR3 protein: CASSLGVGTSDPQYF

J gene: TRBJ2-7
CDR3 length: 15
V gene: TRBV10-2
CDR3 protein: CASRPGQGASYEQYF

J gene: TRBJ1-2
CDR3 length: 14
V gene: TRBV5-6
CDR3 protein: CASTLGDRNYGYTF

J gene: TRBJ1-1
CDR3 length: 15
V gene: TRBV6-5
CDR3 protein: CASSYGGRMNTEAFF

J gene: TRBJ1-2
CDR3 length: 14
V gene: TRBV6-6
CDR3 protein: CASSYRDILDGYTF

J gene: TRBJ2-2
CDR3 length: 16
V gene: TRBV4-3
CDR3 protein: CASSQVAQSNTGELFF

J gene: TRBJ1-2
CDR3 length: 16
V gene: TRBV7-6
CDR3 protein: CASSLEQHGYGYGYTF

J gene: TRBJ2-5
CDR3 length: 15
V gene: TRBV7-7
CDR3 protein: CASSAGTAKAETQYF

J gene: TRBJ1-2
CDR3 length: 13
V gene: TRBV4-2
CDR3 protein: CASSQAGLYGYTF

J gene: TRBJ1-1
CDR3 length: 13
V gene: TRBV7-9
CDR3 protein: CASSVNSWAEAFF

J gene: TRBJ1-5
CDR3 length: 14
V gene: TRBV18
CDR3 protein: CASSPDGRNQPQHF

J gene: TRBJ2-2
CDR3 length: 17
V gene: TRBV27
CDR3 protein: CASSLLKTSANTGELFF

J gene: TRBJ2-1
CDR3 length: 17
V gene: TRBV28
CDR3 protein: CASSTTPSGGGLNEQFF

J gene: TRBJ2-5
CDR3 length: 13
V gene: TRBV13
CDR3 protein: CASSGDSSETQYF

J gene: TRBJ2-3
CDR3 length: 14
V gene: TRBV7-2
CDR3 protein: CASSPRTVRNTQYF

J gene: TRBJ2-3
CDR3 length: 12
V gene: TRBV29-1
CDR3 protein: CSVAKSTDTQYF

J gene: TRBJ1-3
CDR3 length: 12
V gene: TRBV5-6
CDR3 protein: CASSLDRNTIYF

J gene: TRBJ1-5
CDR3 length: 15
V gene: TRBV2
CDR3 protein: CASSDGIYSNQPQHF

J gene: TRBJ2-7
CDR3 length: 14
V gene: TRBV7-2
CDR3 protein: CASSLETGFYEQYF

J gene: TRBJ2-2
CDR3 length: 15
V gene: TRBV4-1
CDR3 protein: CASSQPRRGIGELFF

J gene: TRBJ2-5
CDR3 length: 18
V gene: TRBV7-2
CDR3 protein: CASSFKRGQGVEQETQYF

J gene: TRBJ1-6
CDR3 length: 16
V gene: TRBV6-1
CDR3 protein: CASNEGQGSYNSPLHF

J gene: TRBJ1-1
CDR3 length: 15
V gene: TRBV27
CDR3 protein: CASSLSPTGNTEAFF

J gene: TRBJ2-2
CDR3 length: 14
V gene: TRBV7-7
CDR3 protein: CASSPTGGTGELFF

J gene: TRBJ2-5
CDR3 length: 12
V gene: TRBV19
CDR3 protein: CASSTFGETQYF

J gene: TRBJ2-3
CDR3 length: 14
V gene: TRBV9
CDR3 protein: CASSVEGLGNTQYF

J gene: TRBJ1-2
CDR3 length: 13
V gene: TRBV6-5
CDR3 protein: CASSNKSPYGYTF

J gene: TRBJ1-2
CDR3 length: 14
V gene: TRBV18
CDR3 protein: CASSPVRDSYGYTF

J gene: TRBJ2-7
CDR3 length: 15
V gene: TRBV12-2
CDR3 protein: CASRLAGQGTYEQYF

J gene: TRBJ2-3
CDR3 length: 14
V gene: TRBV5-1
CDR3 protein: CASSPGTGRDTQYF

J gene: TRBJ1-2
CDR3 length: 15
V gene: TRBV27
CDR3 protein: CASSRRQGAFDGYTF

J gene: TRBJ1-2
CDR3 length: 14
V gene: TRBV11-2
CDR3 protein: CASSPSTGGVGYTF

J gene: TRBJ2-3
CDR3 length: 13
V gene: TRBV5-4
CDR3 protein: CASSLTGSDTQYF

J gene: TRBJ2-1
CDR3 length: 16
V gene: TRBV27
CDR3 protein: CASRLTTGLSYNEQFF

J gene: TRBJ2-7
CDR3 length: 12
V gene: TRBV7-9
CDR3 protein: CASSPERYEQYF

J gene: TRBJ1-2
CDR3 length: 14
V gene: TRBV4-3
CDR3 protein: CASSQDTFRYGYTF

J gene: TRBJ2-7
CDR3 length: 13
V gene: TRBV27
CDR3 protein: CASSLSQSYEQYF

J gene: TRBJ1-1
CDR3 length: 15
V gene: TRBV5-1
CDR3 protein: CASSSTSRRDTEAFF

J gene: TRBJ1-2
CDR3 length: 14
V gene: TRBV19
CDR3 protein: CASSTTRGGYGYTF

J gene: TRBJ2-3
CDR3 length: 15
V gene: TRBV6-5
CDR3 protein: CASSYGDRDTDTQYF

J gene: TRBJ1-2
CDR3 length: 14
V gene: TRBV18
CDR3 protein: CASSPIQGFYGYTF

J gene: TRBJ2-2
CDR3 length: 17
V gene: TRBV18
CDR3 protein: CASSMYRDSGGAGELFF

J gene: TRBJ2-3
CDR3 length: 15
V gene: TRBV27
CDR3 protein: CASSSPGQGTDTQYF

J gene: TRBJ1-5
CDR3 length: 14
V gene: TRBV11-2
CDR3 protein: CASSLDRVDQPQHF

J gene: TRBJ2-1
CDR3 length: 16
V gene: TRBV18
CDR3 protein: CASSPSGLVIHNEQFF

J gene: TRBJ1-1
CDR3 length: 12
V gene: TRBV18
CDR3 protein: CASSKDRGEAFF

J gene: TRBJ2-5
CDR3 length: 15
V gene: TRBV5-1
CDR3 protein: CASSFLAGSQETQYF

J gene: TRBJ2-2
CDR3 length: 15
V gene: TRBV7-2
CDR3 protein: CASSLEQANTGELFF

J gene: TRBJ2-5
CDR3 length: 15
V gene: TRBV19
CDR3 protein: CASSISPGRQETQYF

J gene: TRBJ2-7
CDR3 length: 14
V gene: TRBV28
CDR3 protein: CASSFRGRGHEQYF

J gene: TRBJ1-1
CDR3 length: 14
V gene: TRBV7-9
CDR3 protein: CASSLSGSNTEAFF

J gene: TRBJ2-5
CDR3 length: 16
V gene: TRBV5-4
CDR3 protein: CASSGGTGAGQVTQYF

J gene: TRBJ2-7
CDR3 length: 18
V gene: TRBV2
CDR3 protein: CASSEPKTGTLYYYEQYF

J gene: TRBJ1-2
CDR3 length: 13
V gene: TRBV6-5
CDR3 protein: CASSYYRGFGYTF

J gene: TRBJ2-7
CDR3 length: 14
V gene: TRBV7-9
CDR3 protein: CASGPTGGSYEQYF